One sample yielded the 29 T cell receptor beta chains listed below, sequenced in a study of blood T cells in healthy people across ages. Primed by a sample-barcoded 5' primer and a J-beta primer mix, a second PCR proceeded for about 6 to 12 cycles. TCRdb recomputed calls from the 5' RACE reads with MiXCR, one row per CDR3 protein. This table has over 1,500,000 distinct CDR3 sequences, approximately 39% appearing once. Input material: blood. Receptors were obtained from a human donor in good health.

The rearrangement links TRBV5-4 to TRBJ2-5; 11 bases agree with TRBD2. V lost 4 bases and J lost 2; bases outside the gene matches: 7. CDR1 is SGHNT, CDR2 YYREEE, per germline (reference sequence). This CDR3 has 16 amino acids. The CDR3 region is CASSAPLAGEQETQYF. CDR3 DNA sequence: TGTGCCAGCAGCGCCCCACTAGCGGGGGAACAAGAGACCCAGTACTTC. The whole variable domain, filled in from reference TRBV5-4 and TRBJ2-5, reads ETGVTQSPTHLIKTRGQQVTLRCSSQSGHNTVSWYQQALGQGPQFIFQYYREEENGRGNFPPRFSGLQFPNYSSELNVNALELDDSALYLCASSAPLAGEQETQYFGPGTRLLVL.

V gene TRBV24-1 combines with J gene TRBJ2-1; D gene uncertain. Germline CDR1 is KGHDR and CDR2 is SFDVKD. V lost 5 bases and J lost 0, with 13 bases in between. The length of the CDR3 is 16 residues. Written as DNA, the CDR3 is TGTGCCACCAGTGGGTACCAGGCTAGCTCCTACAATGAGCAGTTCTTC. Translating gives CATSGYQASSYNEQFF.

This chain connects TRBV29-1 to TRBJ1-1; weak D call: TRBD1 (5 bases). V was shortened by 3 bases and J by 5 bases, with 13 bases between the two germline ends. The CDR3 runs to 13 residues. CDR1 is SQVTM and CDR2 is ANQGSEA in the germline V gene. CDR3 coding DNA: TGCAGCGTTGATAGGAACTGGGGGACTGAAGCTTTCTTT. Encoded protein: CSVDRNWGTEAFF.

This clonotype has a handful of counts. The chain couples TRBV20-1 to TRBJ2-5; possible D gene TRBD2, 6 bases. The V and J ends lost 0 bases and 11 bases respectively, with 22 bases between them. This CDR3 comprises 15 residues. Germline V gives CDR1 DFQATT, CDR2 SNEGSKA (reference sequence). The CDR3 is CSARDLALGLAEQYF. The CDR3, as DNA: TGCAGTGCTAGAGATCTGGCACTGGGGTTAGCGGAGCAGTACTTC.

This chain joins TRBV5-4 and TRBJ2-1, with D tentatively TRBD2 (7 bases). V was cut by 4 bases and J by 6 bases, with 20 bases left in between. CDR1 SGHNT and CDR2 YYREEE come from the germline V gene (reference sequence). The CDR3 contains 16 residues. CDR3 DNA: TGTGCCAGCAGCCCTACAGGGAGGGTAGCGTCCAATGAGCAGTTCTTC. This sequence encodes CASSPTGRVASNEQFF.

This clonotype was found a few times. It is unclear where the CDR3 begins or ends on the DNA, so no DNA is shown, and the CDR3 is as TCRdb lists it. The V and J genes are TRBV28 and TRBJ2-7; the table's D call, TRBD1, was not checked against the DNA. 14 amino acids form the CDR3, both terminal residues included. CDR1 MDHEN and CDR2 SYDVKM come from the germline V gene. This CDR3 is CASSSSDRTYEQYF.

The chain combines TRBV29-1 with TRBJ2-3; weak D call: TRBD1 (5 bases). Germline V CDR1 and CDR2: SQVTM, ANQGSEA. The CDR3 spans 13 residues. Between the trimmed V and J ends, which lost 7 bases and 6 bases, there was a span of 17 bases. The CDR3 nucleotides read TGCAGCGCTGCGGACATCCCGGCGGATACGCAGTATTTT. The encoded protein is CSAADIPADTQYF.

The chain is built from TRBV12-3 or TRBV12-4 and TRBJ2-5; 7 nucleotides match TRBD2. V dropped 5 bases and J dropped 4; count of bases not matched to a gene: 10. The CDR3 extends over 15 amino acids. The DNA for the CDR3 is TGTGCCAGCAGTCCGACTACCGGGGGGATAGAGACCCAGTACTTC. It encodes CASSPTTGGIETQYF.

The chain links TRBV12-3 or TRBV12-4 to TRBJ1-1, with 11 positions matching TRBD1. The CDR3 runs to 14 residues. J gave up 12 bases and V 7 bases, and 13 bases lay outside the gene matches. The CDR3 DNA reads as TGTGCCAGCACAGACTCCGGGACAGGGGGTTTGTCTTTCTTT. It yields the protein CASTDSGTGGLSFF.

This clonotype was observed a few times. The rearrangement uses TRBV20-1 and TRBJ2-7, with a tentative D call TRBD2 (6 bases). Germline V gene lookup returns CDR1 DFQATT and CDR2 SNEGSKA (reference sequence). V lost 2 bases and J lost 0, with 11 bases in between. The CDR3 consists of 14 residues. The CDR3 reads CSARKSSASYEQYF. The CDR3 coding sequence is TGCAGTGCTAGAAAGTCTAGCGCCTCCTACGAGCAGTACTTC.

J is TRBJ1-2 and V is TRBV12-3 or TRBV12-4; a weak D match, TRBD1 (6 bases). V dropped 5 bases and J dropped 8 bases, with 15 bases sitting between them. There are 13 residues in the CDR3. The CDR3 region has the DNA TGTGCCAGCAGTGCTACAGGGCTTGGAGGCTACACCTTC. Amino acids: CASSATGLGGYTF.

This clonotype was recorded many times. The chain carries TRBV12-3 or TRBV12-4 and TRBJ2-7; D is perhaps TRBD2 (6 bases). V lost 2 bases, J lost 7 bases, and 12 bases lay in between. The CDR3 extends over 13 amino acids. This CDR3 is CASSLNPAGEQYF. The CDR3 bases are TGTGCCAGCAGTTTAAACCCTGCGGGGGAGCAGTACTTC.

Concerning this clonotype itself: This may arise from a read error, as a much more abundant clone is one base away. This rearrangement joins TRBV6-1 to TRBJ2-1; D is possibly TRBD2 (5 bases). CDR3 length: 14 amino acids. Per germline, CDR1 MNHNS and CDR2 SASEGT. The V end lost 0 bases, the J end lost 9 bases, and 12 bases lay between the germline ends. The CDR3 here is CASSEALEGSEQFF. The CDR3 nucleotides read TGTGCCAGCAGTGAAGCCCTAGAGGGTTCTGAGCAGTTCTTC.

This rearrangement joins TRBV7-2 to TRBJ2-6; D is unresolved. V was pared by 6 bases and J by 0 bases, with 18 bases between. Germline CDR1 SGHTA, CDR2 FQGNSA. This CDR3 is built from 18 residues. The CDR3 loop is CASSYTGLLFSGANVLTF. DNA for the CDR3: TGTGCCAGCAGTTATACCGGGTTATTGTTCTCTGGGGCCAACGTCCTGACTTTC.

The chain couples TRBV28 to TRBJ2-6; D unclear. Trimming took off 5 bases at V and 2 bases at J, with 10 bases between the two ends. The CDR3 runs to 15 residues. CDR1 and CDR2 (germline): MDHEN, SYDVKM. The CDR3 region has the DNA TGTGCCAGCAGTCCGCGACGCACTGGGGCCAACGTCCTGACTTTC. Encoded protein: CASSPRRTGANVLTF.

Concerning this clonotype: A read error may be the cause here, since a much bigger clone is one base away. The chain recombines TRBV20-1 with TRBJ2-5, with D possibly TRBD2 on 7 matching bases. This CDR3 has 11 residues. Per germline, CDR1 DFQATT and CDR2 SNEGSKA (reference sequence). DNA for the CDR3: TGCGCCCTTCGGGGGGCCGATGAGCAGTACTTC. As protein: CALRGADEQYF.

This clonotype occurred a few times. The chain combines TRBV5-5 with TRBJ2-7, with D perhaps matching TRBD2 (6 bases). Trimming cost V 2 bases and J 3 bases, with 12 bases left between them. Germline V CDR1 and CDR2: SGHKS, YYEKEE (reference sequence). This CDR3 region has 14 residues. CDR3 in amino acids: CASSFASGVYEQYF. The CDR3 DNA follows: TGTGCCAGCAGCTTTGCATCGGGGGTCTACGAGCAGTACTTC.

The chain joins TRBV12-3 or TRBV12-4 to TRBJ1-2, with 9 bases matching TRBD1. The trim removed 5 bases at V and 2 bases at J, leaving 6 bases unmatched. The length of the CDR3 is 15 residues. Here the CDR3 reads CASSNAGTGNYGYTF. The CDR3 bases are TGTGCCAGCAGTAACGCCGGGACAGGGAACTATGGCTACACCTTC.

The count of this clonotype is one. A much larger clone is a single base away; this may be a read error. The chain has TRBV6-4 and TRBJ2-2, with D unresolved. Trimming took off 2 bases at V and 6 bases at J, with 1 base between the two ends. This CDR3 has 11 amino acids. CDR1 is MRHNA, CDR2 SNTAGT, per germline. The CDR3 DNA reads TGTGCCAGCAGTGACGCCGGGGAGCTGTTTTTT. It translates to CASSDAGELFF.

This clonotype has only a few counts. The J gene is TRBJ2-6, the V gene TRBV5-6; D is unclear. The CDR3 length is 16 residues. With 4 bases removed from V and 0 bases from J, the gap between germline ends came to 11 bases. Germline CDR1 SGHDT, CDR2 YYEEEE. CDR3: CASSLNGNSGANVLTF. The CDR3 region has the DNA TGTGCCAGCAGCCTTAACGGAAACTCTGGGGCCAACGTCCTGACTTTC.

V and J are TRBV5-1 and TRBJ1-5, with unresolved D. Between the trimmed V and J ends, which lost 0 bases and 7 bases, there was a span of 8 bases. Germline lookup yields CDR1 SGHRS and CDR2 YFSETQ. The CDR3 is 13 residues long. The CDR3, as DNA: TGCGCCAGCAGCTTGGACAGCCGACAGCCCCAGCATTTT. Encoded protein: CASSLDSRQPQHF.

To note about this clonotype: One junction end does not reproduce the germline sequence, and a read error may be involved. CDR3 protein: CASSYPRLAGAGANVPTF. The CDR3 region has the DNA TGTGCCAGCAGTTACCCAAGACTAGCGGGGGCTGGGGCCAACGTCCCGACTTTC. The chain joins TRBV6-2 or TRBV6-3 to TRBJ2-6, with 12 positions matching TRBD2. CDR1 is MNHEY, CDR2 SVGEGT, per germline. The CDR3 covers 18 residues.

This clonotype appeared a few times. The rearrangement uses TRBV12-3 or TRBV12-4 and TRBJ1-2; D call uncertain. This CDR3 comprises 14 residues. The V end was cut by 5 bases, the J end by 1 base, with 11 bases between. The CDR3 protein is CASSAGILNYGYTF. The CDR3 nucleotides read TGTGCCAGCAGTGCGGGGATCCTTAACTATGGCTACACCTTC.

This clonotype has more than one count but fewer than ten. The V and J genes are TRBV27 and TRBJ1-2; 12 bases are a match to TRBD1. After removal of 5 bases from V and 6 bases from J, the junction contained 13 bases not matched to a gene. This CDR3 spans 17 amino acids. From germline, CDR1 is MNHEY and CDR2 SMNVEV (reference sequence). The CDR3 region is CASSVLPGQGADDGYTF. In nucleotides, the CDR3 is TGTGCCAGCAGTGTGCTACCGGGACAGGGGGCTGACGATGGCTACACCTTC.

This chain connects TRBV6-2 or TRBV6-3 to TRBJ1-2; maybe TRBD1 (5 bases). The V gene's germline CDR1 is MNHEY and CDR2 SVGEGT. The CDR3 has 13 residues. Trimming took off 4 bases at V and 7 bases at J, with 13 bases between the two ends. The CDR3 spells CASSLSDSFGYTF. In DNA form, the CDR3 reads TGTGCCAGCAGTTTATCAGACAGCTTTGGCTACACCTTC.

This clonotype is a singleton in its sample. The V call is TRBV20-1, the J call TRBJ2-3; D is undetermined. Germline V gene lookup returns CDR1 DFQATT and CDR2 SNEGSKA (reference sequence). CDR3 length equals 10 residues. The ends were cut back, 6 bases at V and 5 bases at J, with 6 bases in the middle. The CDR3 loop is CSALRDTQYF. CDR3 DNA sequence: TGCAGTGCCCTGAGAGATACGCAGTATTTT.

This chain links TRBV12-3 or TRBV12-4 with TRBJ1-1, with no clear D. This CDR3 is built from 13 residues. V was trimmed by 3 bases and J by 5 bases, leaving 10 bases between them. CDR3 nucleotides: TGTGCCAGCAGTTTTTATATCGGTACTGAAGCTTTCTTT. Residues: CASSFYIGTEAFF.

This clonotype was picked up a small number of times. The chain combines TRBV6-5 with TRBJ2-4, with D perhaps given as TRBD1 or TRBD2 (5 bases each). The germline gives CDR1 MNHEY, CDR2 SVGAGI. This CDR3 has 15 residues. Trimming stripped 10 bases from V and 3 bases from J, with 19 bases between. The CDR3: CATGRGVRGKNIQYF. Here the CDR3 DNA reads TGTGCCACCGGAAGAGGGGTGAGAGGCAAAAACATTCAGTACTTC.

Remarks on this clonotype: At one of its ends the junction is not consistent with the germline gene, which may arise from a read error. V is TRBV7-2 and J is TRBJ2-7; TRBD1 matches at 8 bases. The germline gives CDR1 SGHTA, CDR2 FQGNSA. The CDR3 totals 14 residues. Here the CDR3 DNA reads TGTGCCAGCAGCTTCCAGGGGGCGCTCTACGAGCGGTACTTC. Translating gives CASSFQGALYERYF.